This entry lists 15 T cell receptor beta chains sequenced from one sample in a study of spatial heterogeneity in lung cancer. TCRdb fed the 5' RACE reads into MiXCR, producing one record per CDR3 protein. The sample comprises some 40,000 distinct CDR3 sequences, roughly 3% of which are singletons, and 36% rests with the top ten. Sample time point: sample taken at primary tumor resection. The input for sequencing was normal lung tissue next to the tumor, taken at surgery. The receptors stem from a male donor with early-stage non-small cell lung cancer.

The chain's CDR3 is CASSRDRGDTQYF. The CDR3 coding sequence is TGTGCCAGCAGTCGGGACAGGGGAGATACGCAGTATTTT. This sequence joins TRBV6-5 and TRBJ2-3, with 10 bases identical to TRBD1. Trimming cost V 5 bases and J 5 bases; bases outside gene matches: 1. This CDR3 is 13 amino acids long. The germline V gene has CDR1 MNHEY and CDR2 SVGAGI.

In this sample, this clonotype turned up a few times. The chain has TRBV14 and TRBJ2-7, with 7 bases matching TRBD2. This CDR3 spans 13 amino acids. Germline trimming cut 5 bases from V and 2 bases from J; bases unmatched to any gene: 3. The germline gives CDR1 SGHDN, CDR2 FVKESK. DNA of the CDR3: TGTGCCAGCAGCGGACTAGGTCCCTACGAGCAGTACTTC. The encoded protein is CASSGLGPYEQYF.

This clonotype was seen at least ten times. The chain has TRBV15 and TRBJ2-1; D possibly corresponds to TRBD2 (6 bases). V lost 1 base, J lost 6 bases, and 16 bases lay in between. Germline V gene data show CDR1 as LNHNV and CDR2 as YYDKDF (reference sequence). The CDR3 spans 16 residues. As DNA, the CDR3 is TGTGCCACCAGCAGAGCGGACGGGAGCGCGGTCAATGAGCAGTTCTTC. This codes for CATSRADGSAVNEQFF.

Many counts were recorded for this clonotype. The chain has TRBV29-1 and TRBJ2-3, with D possibly TRBD2 on 5 matching bases. CDR3 length: 14 residues. Trimming removed 2 bases at V and 1 base at J, with 10 bases between. Per the germline V gene, CDR1 is SQVTM and CDR2 is ANQGSEA. CDR3: CSVERGSGTDTQYF. CDR3 DNA: TGCAGCGTTGAACGGGGAAGTGGCACAGATACGCAGTATTTT.

V usage is TRBV20-1 and J usage is TRBJ2-3; a possible D gene is TRBD2 (6 bases). The CDR3 is 14 residues long. The V gene's germline CDR1 is DFQATT and CDR2 SNEGSKA (reference sequence). Trimming stripped 5 bases from V and 2 bases from J, with 14 bases between. This chain's CDR3 is CSALDYGDTDTQYF. In DNA, the CDR3 is TGCAGTGCTTTGGACTACGGGGACACAGATACGCAGTATTTT.

This clonotype came up many times. V and J are TRBV10-3 and TRBJ1-6; D gene uncertain. Per the germline V gene, CDR1 is ENHRY and CDR2 is SYGVKD. Deletions cut 5 bases from V and 2 bases from J, with 10 bases between. The CDR3 spans 15 residues. The CDR3 is CAISNGRAYNSPLHF. The DNA of the CDR3 is TGTGCCATCAGTAATGGCAGAGCCTATAATTCACCCCTCCACTTT.

This clonotype was observed many times. The chain employs TRBV5-1 and TRBJ2-3; the match to TRBD2 covers 14 bases. There are 19 residues in the CDR3. Germline trimming cut 4 bases from V and 5 bases from J; bases unmatched to any gene: 15. From germline, CDR1 is SGHRS and CDR2 YFSETQ. CDR3 sequence (DNA): TGCGCCAGCAGCGAAGGACTAGCGGGAGGCATATTTCAGCAAGATACGCAGTATTTT. It translates to CASSEGLAGGIFQQDTQYF.

This clonotype was seen at least ten times. The chain employs TRBV29-1 and TRBJ1-1; D gene ambiguous. The CDR3 sequence is 13 residues long. The ends were cut back, 7 bases at V and 2 bases at J, with 14 bases in the middle. The germline gives CDR1 SQVTM, CDR2 ANQGSEA. CDR3 region: CSGTPWQNTEAFF. For the CDR3, the DNA is TGCAGCGGTACTCCGTGGCAAAACACTGAAGCTTTCTTT.

In this sample, this clonotype turned up many times. The chain uses TRBV2 and TRBJ2-7; D is unresolved. This CDR3 is built from 11 residues. Deletions cut 7 bases from V and 1 base from J, with 5 bases between. Germline CDR1 SNHLY, CDR2 FYNNEI. The CDR3 sequence: CASIESYEQYF. The CDR3 DNA sequence: TGTGCCAGCATCGAATCCTACGAGCAGTACTTC.

Many counts were recorded for this clonotype. The chain links TRBV14 to TRBJ2-1, with no clear D. Germline-derived CDR1 and CDR2 are SGHDN and FVKESK. Trimming stripped 1 base from V and 7 bases from J, with 8 bases between. This CDR3 is 13 amino acids long. CDR3 sequence reads: CASSQAFKNEQFF. The CDR3 coding sequence is TGTGCCAGCAGCCAAGCCTTTAAAAATGAGCAGTTCTTC.

This clonotype came up many times. V gene TRBV2 combines with J gene TRBJ2-1; the match to TRBD2 covers 10 bases. V lost 1 base, J lost 0 bases, and 3 bases stayed unmatched. This CDR3 has 17 amino acids. The germline CDR1 and CDR2 sequences are SNHLY and FYNNEI. This CDR3 is CASSEGASGSSYNEQFF. The CDR3 DNA sequence: TGTGCCAGCAGTGAAGGAGCTAGCGGGAGCTCCTACAATGAGCAGTTCTTC.

Ten or more counts support this clonotype. The chain couples TRBV18 to TRBJ1-2, with D perhaps TRBD1 (6 bases). The ends were cut back, 3 bases at V and 6 bases at J, with 14 bases in the middle. The length of the CDR3 is 14 residues. Germline V gives CDR1 KGHSH, CDR2 LQKENI. CDR3 nucleotide sequence: TGTGCCAGCTCACCGTCGACAGGTGCCGATGGCTACACCTTC. It is translated as CASSPSTGADGYTF.

This clonotype appeared many times. This chain links TRBV10-1 with TRBJ2-4; D not resolved. Germline V gives CDR1 WNHNN, CDR2 SYGVQD (reference sequence). V was pared by 4 bases and J by 0 bases, with 10 bases between. The CDR3 length is 15 residues. The CDR3 DNA reads TGCGCCAGCAGTGCAGCCGATTTAGCCAAAAACATTCAGTACTTC. It translates to CASSAADLAKNIQYF.

This clonotype was found many times. V is TRBV2 and J is TRBJ2-7; D might be TRBD1 or TRBD2, each matching 5 bases. The CDR3 has 12 residues. V shed 6 bases and J shed 2 bases, with 8 bases lying between them. Germline values: CDR1 SNHLY, CDR2 FYNNEI. The CDR3 nucleotides are TGTGCCAGCAGGAGGGGTCCCTACGAGCAGTACTTC. Translation: CASRRGPYEQYF.

The chain has TRBV24-1 and TRBJ2-2; the D is unclear. V lost 9 bases and J 0 bases, leaving 7 bases between the germline ends. The germline V gene encodes CDR1 KGHDR and CDR2 SFDVKD. This CDR3 spans 13 amino acids. The CDR3 protein is CATSVTNTGELFF. CDR3 sequence (DNA): TGTGCCACCTCAGTTACGAACACCGGGGAGCTGTTTTTT.